A selection of T cell receptor beta chains follows, all from one sample in a study of T-cell memory formation after mild COVID-19. TCRdb independently ran MiXCR on the 5' RACE reads; one entry per CDR3 protein. The sample includes about 410,000 distinct CDR3 sequences, over 15% of them seen just once. The sequencing sample was made of PBMCs or a T cell subset sorted from them (not recorded which). The receptor source for this set is a man between 18 and 35 years old who had mild COVID-19 (a few samples of this study predate the infection). Cell type and time point are not known. Each CDR3 is given with its conserved first and last residue. D genes are given only for firm matches. Clone size is stated in some rows and not others, as once, few, many or a class when expanded.

V gene: TRBV20-1; clone size: few; D gene: .; J gene: TRBJ2-4; CDR3 protein: CSLRRGQNIQYF; CDR3 DNA: TGCAGTCTTCGGCGTGGACAAAACATTCAGTACTTC
V gene: TRBV7-2; clone size: few; D gene: .; J gene: TRBJ1-2; CDR3 protein: CASSLSGGSGYTF; CDR3 DNA: TGTGCCAGCAGCTTAAGTGGGGGATCCGGCTACACCTTC
V gene: TRBV4-1; clone size: .; D gene: TRBD2; J gene: TRBJ2-3; CDR3 protein: CASSLRLAGGPSTDTQYF; CDR3 DNA: TGCGCCAGCAGCCTCCGACTAGCGGGGGGTCCTTCCACAGATACGCAGTATTTT
V gene: TRBV10-3; clone size: few; D gene: .; J gene: TRBJ2-1; CDR3 protein: CAISDLVSKRREQFF; CDR3 DNA: TGTGCCATCAGTGACTTGGTTTCTAAACGGAGGGAGCAGTTCTTC
V gene: TRBV7-2; clone size: many; D gene: .; J gene: TRBJ1-2; CDR3 protein: CASSLDGQHNYGYTF; CDR3 DNA: TGTGCCAGCAGCTTAGACGGACAGCATAACTATGGCTACACCTTC
V gene: TRBV3-1; clone size: few; D gene: .; J gene: TRBJ1-3; CDR3 protein: CASSPLQNGNTIYF; CDR3 DNA: TGTGCCAGCAGCCCGCTACAGAACGGAAACACCATATATTTT
V gene: TRBV29-1; clone size: .; D gene: TRBD2; J gene: TRBJ2-5; CDR3 protein: CSVVQRGDTGETQYF; CDR3 DNA: TGCAGCGTTGTTCAGCGGGGGGATACCGGAGAGACCCAGTACTTC
V gene: TRBV27; clone size: .; D gene: .; J gene: TRBJ1-4; CDR3 protein: CASSLFWGHGLFF; CDR3 DNA: TGTGCCAGCAGTTTATTTTGGGGGCACGGACTGTTTTTT
V gene: TRBV5-5; clone size: few; D gene: .; J gene: TRBJ2-7; CDR3 protein: CASSLAVSRAYEQYF; CDR3 DNA: TGTGCCAGCAGCTTGGCCGTGTCTCGTGCCTACGAGCAGTACTTC
V gene: TRBV5-1; clone size: few; D gene: .; J gene: TRBJ1-2; CDR3 protein: CASSSLTGNSDYTF; CDR3 DNA: TGCGCCAGCAGCTCACTAACAGGGAACTCTGACTACACCTTC
V gene: TRBV27; clone size: few; D gene: .; J gene: TRBJ2-7; CDR3 protein: CASSSLSSYEQYF; CDR3 DNA: TGTGCCAGCAGTTCCCTGAGCTCCTACGAGCAGTACTTC
V gene: TRBV6-6; clone size: .; D gene: .; J gene: TRBJ1-1; CDR3 protein: CASSSRPPGSNTEAFF; CDR3 DNA: TGTGCCAGCAGTTCCCGCCCCCCAGGTAGTAACACTGAAGCTTTCTTT
V gene: TRBV6-5; clone size: .; D gene: TRBD1; J gene: TRBJ2-6; CDR3 protein: CASTRQGYDRSGANVLTF; CDR3 DNA: TGTGCCAGCACCCGACAGGGGTACGACCGCTCTGGGGCCAACGTCCTGACTTTC
V gene: TRBV5-4; clone size: .; D gene: .; J gene: TRBJ1-2; CDR3 protein: CASSILGADGYTF; CDR3 DNA: TGTGCCAGCAGCATTTTAGGAGCGGATGGCTACACCTTC
V gene: TRBV20-1; clone size: .; D gene: TRBD1; J gene: TRBJ1-4; CDR3 protein: CSARDRGNEKLFF; CDR3 DNA: TGCAGTGCCAGGGACAGGGGGAATGAAAAACTGTTTTTT
V gene: TRBV12-3/TRBV12-4; clone size: .; D gene: TRBD1; J gene: TRBJ1-5; CDR3 protein: CASRDTGTGVRPQHF; CDR3 DNA: TGTGCCAGCAGAGATACCGGGACAGGGGTTAGGCCCCAGCATTTT
V gene: TRBV7-2; clone size: .; D gene: .; J gene: TRBJ2-3; CDR3 protein: CASSHLLGYTDTQYF; CDR3 DNA: TGTGCCAGCAGCCATCTTCTAGGATACACAGATACGCAGTATTTT